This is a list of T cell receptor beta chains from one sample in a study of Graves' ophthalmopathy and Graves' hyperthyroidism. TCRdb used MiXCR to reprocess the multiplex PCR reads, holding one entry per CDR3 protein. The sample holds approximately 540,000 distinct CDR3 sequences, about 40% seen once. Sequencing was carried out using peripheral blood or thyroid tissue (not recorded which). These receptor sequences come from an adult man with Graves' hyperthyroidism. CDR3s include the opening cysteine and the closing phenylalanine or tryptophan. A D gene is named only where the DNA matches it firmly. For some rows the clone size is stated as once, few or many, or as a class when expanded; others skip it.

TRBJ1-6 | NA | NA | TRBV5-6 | TGTGCCAGCAGCTTGGTGGGGTATAATTCACCCTTCCACTTT | CASSLVGYNSPFHF
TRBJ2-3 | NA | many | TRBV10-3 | TGTGCCATCAGTGAAGGACGGCCAACTAGCACAGATACGCAGTATTTT | CAISEGRPTSTDTQYF
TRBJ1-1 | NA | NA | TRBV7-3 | TGTGCCAGCAGCTTAACGTCCGGGGCGAACACTGAAGCTTTCTTT | CASSLTSGANTEAFF
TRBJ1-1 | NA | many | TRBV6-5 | TGTGCCAGCAGGACCATGAACACTGAAGCTTTCTTT | CASRTMNTEAFF
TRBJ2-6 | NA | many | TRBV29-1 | TGCAGCGTTGTGGGGGAGTCTGGGGCCAACGTCCTGACTTTC | CSVVGESGANVLTF
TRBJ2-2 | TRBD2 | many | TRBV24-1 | TGTGCCACCAGTGATTTGGCGGGACTAGGGACCGGGGAGCTGTTTTTT | CATSDLAGLGTGELFF
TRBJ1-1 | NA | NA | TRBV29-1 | TGCAGCTTGGTAAACAGGAATGAAGCTTTCTTT | CSLVNRNEAFF
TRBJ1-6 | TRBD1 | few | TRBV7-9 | TGTGCCAGCAGCCCCCCGGGACAGGGGAACTTGGATAATTCACCCCTCCACTTT | CASSPPGQGNLDNSPLHF
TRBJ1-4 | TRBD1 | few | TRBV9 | TGTGCCAGCAGCCGCCCGATGGACAGGGTTAATGAAAAACTGTTTTTT | CASSRPMDRVNEKLFF
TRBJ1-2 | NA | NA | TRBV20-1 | TGCAGTGCTAGTTCCTTTTTTCAGGGCCAGGACAGTCGCGGCGGCTACACCTTC | CSASSFFQGQDSRGGYTF
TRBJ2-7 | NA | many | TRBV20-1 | TGCAGTGCTACCGACTTAATAGCCTACGAGCAGTACTTC | CSATDLIAYEQYF
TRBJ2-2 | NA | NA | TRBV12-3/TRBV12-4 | TGTGCCAGCAGTTTGCCTACAGGGCGGACCGGGGAGCTGTTTTTT | CASSLPTGRTGELFF
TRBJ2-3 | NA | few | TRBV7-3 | TGTGCCAGCAGCCCACAAAGTAGCACAGATACGCAGTATTTT | CASSPQSSTDTQYF
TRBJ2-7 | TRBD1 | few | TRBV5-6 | TGTGCCAGCAGTTGGGACAGGGACTGGAACGAGCAGTACTTC | CASSWDRDWNEQYF
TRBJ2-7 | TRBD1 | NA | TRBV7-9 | TGTGCCAGCAGCTCATCCGGGACAGGCCTGGAGCAGTACTTC | CASSSSGTGLEQYF
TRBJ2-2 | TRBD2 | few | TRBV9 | TGTGCCAGCAGCTTTAATAGCGGGCGTAACACCGGGGAGCTGTTTTTT | CASSFNSGRNTGELFF
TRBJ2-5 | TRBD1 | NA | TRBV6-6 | TGTGCCAGCAGTAACCGGGACAGTAGCCAAGAGACCCAGTACTTC | CASSNRDSSQETQYF
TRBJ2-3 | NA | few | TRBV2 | TGTGCCAGCAGTGAGAGGGACCGCACAGATACGCAGTATTTT | CASSERDRTDTQYF
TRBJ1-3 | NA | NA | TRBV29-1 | TGCAGCTTGGATGGTGGCTCTGGAAACACCATATATTTT | CSLDGGSGNTIYF
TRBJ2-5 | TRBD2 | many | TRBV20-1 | TGCAGTGCTATCGGGCTAGCGGGAGGAGAGACCCAGTACTTC | CSAIGLAGGETQYF
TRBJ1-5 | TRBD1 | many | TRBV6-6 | TGTGCCAGCAGTTACTCTGCTGGACAGGGTAATCAGCCCCAGCATTTT | CASSYSAGQGNQPQHF
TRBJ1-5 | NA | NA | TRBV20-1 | TGCAGTGCGGGCAGAGATGGAGGGGCTTTAAATCAGCCCCAGCATTTT | CSAGRDGGALNQPQHF
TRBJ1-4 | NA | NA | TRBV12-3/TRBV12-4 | TGTGCCAGCAGTTCGGGGACTAGCGGGAGTGAAAAACTGTTTTTT | CASSSGTSGSEKLFF
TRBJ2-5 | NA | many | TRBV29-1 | TGCAGCGTTGACCACGGCGGCCCCCAAGAGACCCAGTACTTC | CSVDHGGPQETQYF
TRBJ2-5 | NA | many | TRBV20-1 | TGCAGTGTCCCGGGGGGCCTTCAAGAGACCCAGTACTTC | CSVPGGLQETQYF
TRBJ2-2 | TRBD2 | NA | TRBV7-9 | TGTGCCAGCAGCTTAGTCTATCGGGGGGGGGACACCGGGGAGCTGTTTTTT | CASSLVYRGGDTGELFF
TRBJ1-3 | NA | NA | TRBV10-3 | TGTGCCAGCAGCTTAGCGCCCGGGACCACCATATATTTT | CASSLAPGTTIYF
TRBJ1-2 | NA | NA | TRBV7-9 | TGTGCCAGCAGCTTAGTCGGGACAATCTATGGCTACACCTTC | CASSLVGTIYGYTF
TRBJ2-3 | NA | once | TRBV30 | TGTGCCTGGAGTGTCACAGATACGCAGTATTTT | CAWSVTDTQYF
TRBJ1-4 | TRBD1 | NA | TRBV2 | TGTGCCAGCAGGGCGGGACAGGGTTTTAATGAAAAACTGTTTTTT | CASRAGQGFNEKLFF
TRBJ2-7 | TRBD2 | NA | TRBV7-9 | TGTGCCAGCAGCTTAGAGGGACTAGCGGGGGAGCAGTACTTC | CASSLEGLAGEQYF
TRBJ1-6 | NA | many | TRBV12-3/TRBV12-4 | TGTGCCAGCAGTTTGAGCGACTTTCGTTATAATTCACCCCTCCACTTT | CASSLSDFRYNSPLHF
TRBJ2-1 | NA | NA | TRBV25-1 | TGTGCCAGCAGTGTGCGGGGAGAGTACAATGAGCAGTTCTTC | CASSVRGEYNEQFF
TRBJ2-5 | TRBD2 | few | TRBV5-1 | TGCGCCAGCAGCTTGGCGTCTAGCGGGAGTGCGGAGACCCAGTACTTC | CASSLASSGSAETQYF
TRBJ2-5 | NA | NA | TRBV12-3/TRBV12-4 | TGTGCCAGCAGTAATGGACCGCTCCAAGAGACCCAGTACTTC | CASSNGPLQETQYF
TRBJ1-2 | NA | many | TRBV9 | TGTGCCAGCAGCGTAGTCCAGGCCGGTGGCTACACCTTC | CASSVVQAGGYTF
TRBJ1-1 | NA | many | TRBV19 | TGCGCCAGCAGCCGAATGGGAACTGAAGCTTTCTTT | CASSRMGTEAFF
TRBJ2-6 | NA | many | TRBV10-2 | TGCGCCAGCAGTGAGTGGTATCTGGGGGCTTTTCTGAGCGCCTCTGGGGCCAACGTCCTGACTTTC | CASSEWYLGAFLSASGANVLTF
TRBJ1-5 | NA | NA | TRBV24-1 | TGTGCCACCAGTGATAGCGGGCCCAATCAGCCCCAGCATTTT | CATSDSGPNQPQHF
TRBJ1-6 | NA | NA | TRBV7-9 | TGTGCCAGCAGCCTCCTACCGGGGTTTGGGGGATATGGTTCACCCCTCCACTTT | CASSLLPGFGGYGSPLHF
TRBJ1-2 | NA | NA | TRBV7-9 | TGTGCCAGCAGCTTCACTGCCAGGGACGGCTACACCTTC | CASSFTARDGYTF
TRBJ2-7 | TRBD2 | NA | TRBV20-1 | TGCAGTGCTAGATTGACTAGCGGGTGGGGCGGGTACGAGCAGTACTTC | CSARLTSGWGGYEQYF
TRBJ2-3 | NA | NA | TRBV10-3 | TGTGCCATCAGTGCAATAGGGACGGTCGGCACAGATACGCAGTATTTT | CAISAIGTVGTDTQYF
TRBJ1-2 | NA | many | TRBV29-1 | TGCAGCGACATCGGGGCGCCCGGCTACACCTTC | CSDIGAPGYTF
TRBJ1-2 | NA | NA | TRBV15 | TGTGCCACCAGCAGTTTTGCGGGGGCCCGTGGCTACACCTTC | CATSSFAGARGYTF
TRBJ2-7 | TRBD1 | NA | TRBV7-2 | TGTGCCAGCGGCCCATTGGGACAGGGCTACGAGCAGTACTTC | CASGPLGQGYEQYF
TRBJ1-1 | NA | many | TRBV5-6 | TGTGCCAGCAGCTTGGCCCTGGGGGCAAAGAAGAACACTGAAGCTTTCTTT | CASSLALGAKKNTEAFF
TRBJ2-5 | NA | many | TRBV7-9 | TGTGCCAGCAGCCAAGGGACTCACGCGGGAGAGACCCAGTACTTC | CASSQGTHAGETQYF
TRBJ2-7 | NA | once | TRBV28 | TGTGCCAGCAGTTTAACGGGGGACAACGAGCAGTACTTC | CASSLTGDNEQYF
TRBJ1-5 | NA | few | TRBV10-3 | TGTGCCATCAGTGAGCCCGGGACAAGCTACGAGCATTTT | CAISEPGTSYEHF
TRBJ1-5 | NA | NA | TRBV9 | TGTGCCAGCAGCGTGAACCCAGGGTTTAATCAGCCCCAGCATTTT | CASSVNPGFNQPQHF
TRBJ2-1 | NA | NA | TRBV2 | TGTGCCAGTCAGCGACCGGAAAGCAATGAGCAGTTCTTC | CASQRPESNEQFF
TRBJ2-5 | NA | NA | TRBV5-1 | TGCGCCAGCAGTCCCCAGTCTAGCCAAGAGACCCAGTACTTC | CASSPQSSQETQYF
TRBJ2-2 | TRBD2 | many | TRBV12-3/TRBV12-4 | TGTGCCAGCAGTCGATACGCTAGCGGGAGAGGCACCGGGGAGCTGTTTTTT | CASSRYASGRGTGELFF
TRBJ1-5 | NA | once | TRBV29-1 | TGCAGCGTTGAAGATCGGACAGACCAGCATTTT | CSVEDRTDQHF
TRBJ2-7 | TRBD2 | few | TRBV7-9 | TGTGCCAGCAGTCAATCGAGCGGGACGGGTCCCTACGAGCAGTACTTC | CASSQSSGTGPYEQYF
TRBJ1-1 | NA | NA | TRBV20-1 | TGCAGTGCTGGCGAGGTCGGGTACACTGAAGCTTTCTTT | CSAGEVGYTEAFF